This T cell receptor (beta chain) was profiled in a study of blood T cell repertoires in COVID-19. Study as a whole: Specimens from acute and convalescent COVID-19 originated in the United States, Italy and Spain.

Cohorts were determined from participant-reported clinical history. Germline CDR1 and CDR2: LGHNA and YNFKEQ. The CDR3 sequence is 17 residues long. With 6 bases clipped from V and 5 bases from J, the junction kept 12 bases outside the gene matches. Profiling relied on immunoSEQ multiplex PCR, and the TCRdb table lists in-frame clones only, not all of them. The sample consists of some 430,000 clones, less than 95% of them appearing once. Sequenced sample: PBMCs or T cells enriched from blood (not recorded which). The sequence was obtained from a man between 18 and 29 years old who had recovered from COVID-19. V gene TRBV4-2 combines with J gene TRBJ2-2, with 10 nucleotides matching TRBD2. The CDR3 protein is CASSLPASGSRTGELFF. The CDR3 region has the DNA TGTGCCAGCAGTCTCCCGGCTAGCGGGAGTAGGACCGGGGAGCTGTTTTTT.